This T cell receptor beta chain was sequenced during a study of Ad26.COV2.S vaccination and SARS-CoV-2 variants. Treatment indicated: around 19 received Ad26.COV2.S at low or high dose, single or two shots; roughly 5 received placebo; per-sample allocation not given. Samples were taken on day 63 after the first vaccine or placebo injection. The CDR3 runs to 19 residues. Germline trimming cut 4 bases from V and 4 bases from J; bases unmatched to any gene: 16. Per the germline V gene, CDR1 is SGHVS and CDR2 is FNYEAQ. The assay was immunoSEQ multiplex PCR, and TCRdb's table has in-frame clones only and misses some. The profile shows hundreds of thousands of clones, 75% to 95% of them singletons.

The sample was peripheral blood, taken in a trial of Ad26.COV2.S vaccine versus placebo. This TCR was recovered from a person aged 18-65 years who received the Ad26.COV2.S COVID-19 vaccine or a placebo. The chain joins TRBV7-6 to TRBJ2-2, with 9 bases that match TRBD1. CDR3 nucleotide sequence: TGTGCCAGCAGCTACCGTACCGGGACAGGGATAGCTAGCACCGGGGAGCTGTTTTTT. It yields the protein CASSYRTGTGIASTGELFF. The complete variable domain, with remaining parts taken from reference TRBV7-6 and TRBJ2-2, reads GAGVSQSPRYKVTKRGQDVALRCDPISGHVSLYWYRQALGQGPEFLTYFNYEAQQDKSGLPNDRFSAERPEGSISTLTIQRTEQRDSAMYRCASSYRTGTGIASTGELFFGEGSRLTVL.